One sample yielded the 24 T cell receptor beta chains listed below, sequenced in a study of blood T cell repertoires in COVID-19. The data were produced by immunoSEQ multiplex PCR, yet TCRdb's version contains in-frame clones alone and is incomplete. The sample holds some 170,000 clones, around 81% seen once. The sequencing sample was made of peripheral blood. Receptors were obtained from a man aged 55 to 70 with active or convalescent COVID-19.

V usage is TRBV24-1 and J usage is TRBJ2-2, with a possible D match to TRBD2 (5 bases). The V and J ends lost 10 bases and 3 bases respectively, with 11 bases between them. The CDR3 has 13 amino acids. CDR1 is KGHDR and CDR2 is SFDVKD in the germline V gene. For the CDR3, the DNA is TGTGCCACGGTCGGGGTAGACACCGGGGAGCTGTTTTTT. Translating gives CATVGVDTGELFF.

This rearrangement joins TRBV28 to TRBJ1-1; TRBD1 matches 8 bases. The CDR3 consists of 16 residues. CDR1 and CDR2 from the germline V gene are MDHEN and SYDVKM. The trim removed 6 bases at V and 1 base at J, leaving 10 bases unmatched. CDR3 DNA: TGTGCCAGCAGCTTAAAGCCGACAGGGGCGAACACTGAAGCTTTCTTT. Encoded protein: CASSLKPTGANTEAFF.

This sequence joins TRBV6-4 and TRBJ2-1; 7 nucleotides match TRBD2. The CDR3 is made up of 13 amino acids. V was pared by 4 bases and J by 9 bases, with 6 bases of the junction left unmatched. Looked up from germline, CDR1 is MRHNA and CDR2 is SNTAGT. The CDR3 nucleotides read TGTGCCAGCAGTGCCGAGCGGGGAGGTGAGCAGTTCTTC. It encodes CASSAERGGEQFF.

The chain is built from TRBV15 and TRBJ1-1; 8 bases are shared with TRBD1. CDR1 LNHNV and CDR2 YYDKDF come from the germline V gene (reference sequence). The CDR3 has 15 amino acids. The V segment lost 1 base and the J segment 4 bases; nucleotides outside the gene matches: 5. The CDR3 DNA is TGTGCCACCAGCAGAGCGTCCGGACAGGGCACTGAAGCTTTCTTT. Protein: CATSRASGQGTEAFF. The whole variable domain, filled in from reference TRBV15 and TRBJ1-1, reads DAMVIQNPRYQVTQFGKPVTLSCSQTLNHNVMYWYQQKSSQAPKLLFHYYDKDFNNEADTPDNFQSRRPNTSFCFLDIRSPGLGDTAMYLCATSRASGQGTEAFFGQGTRLTVV.

This clone was seen a single time. The chain recombines TRBV19 with TRBJ1-2; D is unresolved. Trimming pared 3 bases from V and 8 bases from J, leaving 13 bases between. The CDR3 is 13 residues long. Germline CDR1 reads LNHDA; CDR2 reads SQIVND (reference sequence). The chain's CDR3 is CASSMGRPRGYTF. The CDR3 nucleotides read TGTGCCAGTAGTATGGGCCGACCCCGAGGCTACACCTTC.

CDR3 sequence reads: CASSEGQGRWTEAFF. The CDR3 DNA is TGCGCCAGCAGTGAGGGACAGGGACGTTGGACTGAAGCTTTCTTT. V and J are TRBV10-2 and TRBJ1-1; 8 nucleotides agree with TRBD1. The junction had 7 bases not matched to a gene; V was cut back by 2 bases and J by 5 bases. Germline loops: CDR1 WSHSY, CDR2 SAAADI. The CDR3 spans 15 residues.

The V and J genes are TRBV10-2 and TRBJ1-5, with D tentatively TRBD1 (5 bases). The CDR3 extends over 14 amino acids. Germline V CDR1 and CDR2: WSHSY, SAAADI. V was cut by 1 base and J by 5 bases, with 9 bases left in between. CDR3 loop: CASSEWGGDQPQHF. The CDR3 nucleotides read TGCGCCAGCAGTGAGTGGGGGGGGGATCAGCCCCAGCATTTT.

The CDR3 DNA reads TGTGCCAGCAGTCCCCGGTGGGCGCGCGAGCAGTACTTC. Translating gives CASSPRWAREQYF. The chain employs TRBV28 and TRBJ2-7; no reliable D call. The V and J ends lost 5 bases and 6 bases respectively, with 14 bases between them. Germline V gene sequence: CDR1 MDHEN, CDR2 SYDVKM. This CDR3 is built from 13 residues.

The chain has TRBV4-1 and TRBJ1-4; D uncertain. The V end was cut by 0 bases, the J end by 5 bases, with 10 bases between. The CDR3 has 15 residues. CDR1 is MGHRA, CDR2 YSYEKL, per germline. CDR3 DNA: TGCGCCAGCAGCCAAGATTTGAGAGGGAATGAAAAACTGTTTTTT. Its translation: CASSQDLRGNEKLFF.

The J gene is TRBJ2-1, the V gene TRBV7-3; 7 positions agree with TRBD1. The CDR3 length is 17 residues. CDR1 is SGHTA and CDR2 is FQGTGA in the germline V gene. Trimming cost V 2 bases and J 0 bases; bases outside gene matches: 7. The CDR3 region has the DNA TGTGCCAGCAGCTTATGGGACAGCAGCCTCTCCTACAATGAGCAGTTCTTC. It codes for CASSLWDSSLSYNEQFF.

CDR3 DNA: TGTGCCAGCAGCGCCCAACCAGGGGCGCGTACTGAAGCTTTCTTT. Its translation is CASSAQPGARTEAFF. This chain links TRBV7-2 with TRBJ1-1; TRBD1 might be the D (6 bases). The CDR3 has 15 amino acids. Germline V lookup: CDR1 SGHTA, CDR2 FQGNSA. V was cut by 5 bases and J by 5 bases, with 18 bases left in between. The full variable domain, rest sourced from reference TRBV7-2 and TRBJ1-1, is GAGVSQSPSNKVTEKGKDVELRCDPISGHTALYWYRQSLGQGLEFLIYFQGNSAPDKSGLPSDRFSAERTGGSVSTLTIQRTQQEDSAVYLCASSAQPGARTEAFFGQGTRLTVV.

V and J are TRBV20-1 and TRBJ1-2; D gene uncertain. Germline values: CDR1 DFQATT, CDR2 SNEGSKA (reference sequence). This CDR3 comprises 11 residues. CDR3: CTSLTNYGYTF. CDR3 nucleotides: TGCACGAGCCTAACTAACTATGGCTACACCTTC.

The V and J genes are TRBV4-1 and TRBJ1-4; D gene uncertain. V was pared by 1 base and J by 0 bases, with 6 bases between. The CDR3 runs to 15 residues. The germline V gene encodes CDR1 MGHRA and CDR2 YSYEKL. This chain's CDR3 is CASSQARTTNEKLFF. CDR3 coding DNA: TGCGCCAGCAGCCAAGCGCGTACAACTAATGAAAAACTGTTTTTT.

CDR3 sequence reads: CASPGGFSNQPQHF. As DNA, the CDR3 is TGTGCCAGCCCTGGAGGATTTAGCAATCAGCCCCAGCATTTT. The genes are TRBV27 and TRBJ1-5, with D hard to call. This CDR3 contains 14 residues. Germline V CDR1 and CDR2: MNHEY, SMNVEV (reference sequence). Trimming removed 8 bases from V and 0 bases from J, with 11 bases in between.

This chain joins TRBV15 and TRBJ2-7; 9 bases line up with TRBD1. Germline CDR1 is LNHNV and CDR2 is YYDKDF (reference sequence). This CDR3 spans 15 amino acids. V gave up 1 base and J gave up 5 bases; unmatched junction bases: 6. The CDR3 sequence: CATSRGDRVSDEQYF. For the CDR3, the DNA is TGTGCCACCAGCAGAGGGGACAGGGTCTCGGACGAGCAGTACTTC.

This clone was detected only once. The V gene is TRBV18, the J gene TRBJ1-5; D possibly corresponds to TRBD1 (5 bases). CDR1 and CDR2 (germline): KGHSH, LQKENI. The CDR3 has 15 residues. The V end was cut by 5 bases, the J end by 0 bases, with 11 bases between. The CDR3 nucleotides are TGTGCCAGCTCAGGTTGGGACTATAGCAATCAGCCCCAGCATTTT. Translated, it gives CASSGWDYSNQPQHF.

The V gene is TRBV5-1, the J gene TRBJ2-5, with 9 positions matching TRBD1. This CDR3 has 14 amino acids. The V gene end was trimmed by 4 bases and the J gene end by 5 bases; junction bases not matched to a gene: 6. Germline V CDR1 and CDR2: SGHRS, YFSETQ. The CDR3 loop reads CASSRTGGGETQYF. CDR3 DNA: TGCGCCAGCAGCAGAACAGGGGGCGGGGAGACCCAGTACTTC.

V gene TRBV2 combines with J gene TRBJ1-1; 7 positions match TRBD1. V lost 3 bases and J lost 5; bases outside the gene matches: 6. The germline gives CDR1 SNHLY, CDR2 FYNNEI. This CDR3 has 14 residues. CDR3 sequence reads: CASSETGTRTEAFF. The DNA of the CDR3 is TGTGCCAGCAGTGAGACAGGGACGAGGACTGAAGCTTTCTTT.

In this sample, this clone turned up once. This sequence joins TRBV14 and TRBJ1-6, with unresolved D. There are 16 residues in the CDR3. CDR1 is SGHDN, CDR2 FVKESK, per germline. Trimming removed 4 bases from V and 10 bases from J, with 20 bases in between. The CDR3 is CASSLAPAVAGSPLHF. CDR3 sequence (DNA): TGTGCCAGCAGCCTAGCCCCAGCGGTCGCGGGGTCACCCCTCCACTTT.

J is TRBJ1-4 and V is TRBV7-2, with 8 bases lining up with TRBD1. The CDR3 has 14 amino acids. CDR1 is SGHTA and CDR2 is FQGNSA in the germline V gene. V was clipped by 5 bases and J by 5 bases; unmatched bases: 4. This CDR3 is CASSLRTGNEKLFF. CDR3 coding DNA: TGTGCCAGCAGCCTACGGACAGGGAATGAAAAACTGTTTTTT.

In DNA, the CDR3 is TGTGCCAGCAGCGTAATGACAGATTCTCTTGGGACCCAGTACTTC. Translating it yields CASSVMTDSLGTQYF. The rearrangement links TRBV9 to TRBJ2-5; tentative D call: TRBD1 (5 bases). V was clipped by 1 base and J by 7 bases, with 17 bases between them. The CDR3 runs 15 residues. Looked up from germline, CDR1 is SGDLS and CDR2 is YYNGEE.

The chain recombines TRBV5-1 with TRBJ2-3; D is undetermined. V lost 0 bases to trimming and J lost 6 bases, with 8 bases between them. This CDR3 contains 13 residues. Germline lookup yields CDR1 SGHRS and CDR2 YFSETQ. The CDR3 DNA reads TGCGCCAGCAGCTTGGTCCACGCGGATACGCAGTATTTT. This sequence encodes CASSLVHADTQYF.

The chain combines TRBV27 with TRBJ2-5; 10 nucleotides align to TRBD1. This CDR3 has 15 amino acids. The V gene's germline CDR1 is MNHEY and CDR2 SMNVEV (reference sequence). Trimming at V came to 5 bases and at J to 5 bases, leaving 8 bases not matched to a gene. CDR3 coding DNA: TGTGCCAGCAGTCCCCGGACAGGGGGTGTCGAGACCCAGTACTTC. It encodes CASSPRTGGVETQYF.

The chain joins TRBV19 to TRBJ1-1; 11 nucleotides match TRBD1. The trim removed 5 bases at V and 2 bases at J, leaving 4 bases unmatched. The CDR3 loop spans 15 amino acids. Germline V gives CDR1 LNHDA, CDR2 SQIVND (reference sequence). CDR3 coding DNA: TGTGCCAGTAGTGCGGGACAGGGGGTTAACACTGAAGCTTTCTTT. Its translation is CASSAGQGVNTEAFF.